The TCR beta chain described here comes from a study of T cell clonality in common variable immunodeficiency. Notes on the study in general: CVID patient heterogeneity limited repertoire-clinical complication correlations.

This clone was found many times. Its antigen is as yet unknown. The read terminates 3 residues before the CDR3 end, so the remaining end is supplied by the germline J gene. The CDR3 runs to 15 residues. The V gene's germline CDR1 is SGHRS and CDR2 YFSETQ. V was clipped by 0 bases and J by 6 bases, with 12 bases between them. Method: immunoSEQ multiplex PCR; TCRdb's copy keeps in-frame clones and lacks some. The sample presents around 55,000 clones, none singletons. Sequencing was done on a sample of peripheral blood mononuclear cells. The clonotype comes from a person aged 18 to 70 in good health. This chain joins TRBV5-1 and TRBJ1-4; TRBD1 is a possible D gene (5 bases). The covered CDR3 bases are TGCGCCAGCAGCTTGGCCGGGGGGATTGATGAAAAA. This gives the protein CASSLAGGIDEK. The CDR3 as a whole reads CASSLAGGIDEKLFF.